This T cell receptor beta chain was sequenced in a study of persistence of HIV-infected CD4 T cells. About the research overall: Donors had been on suppressive ART for a median of 8 years.

The V segment lost 1 base and the J segment 6 bases; nucleotides outside the gene matches: 6. The CDR3 has 16 residues. The germline gives CDR1 LGHNA, CDR2 YNFKEQ. Cells were stimulated nonspecifically with anti-CD3/anti-CD28 magnetic beads. Responding CD4+ T cells were sorted by upregulation of both CD40 ligand and CD69. For around 17 hours, CD8-depleted PBMCs received anti-CD28/CD49d costimulation, a CD40-blocking antibody and enfuvirtide. To note about this clone: Its antigen is as yet unknown.

This was the immunoSEQ version 4 assay in survey mode. Profiling relied on immunoSEQ multiplex PCR, and the TCRdb table lists in-frame clones only, not all of them. The table shows 37,000 or so clones, with roughly 87% occurring only once. The sequence came from an adult man with HIV who was CMV-seropositive. The chain recombines TRBV4-2 with TRBJ2-3; the match to TRBD2 covers 11 bases. Sequencing used CD4+ T cells sorted from PBMCs after roughly 18-hour stimulation, obtained from a patient who received antiretroviral therapy. DNA of the CDR3: TGTGCCAGCAGCCAAGTACTAGCGGGGGTGTTGGATACGCAGTATTTT. Translated, it gives CASSQVLAGVLDTQYF.